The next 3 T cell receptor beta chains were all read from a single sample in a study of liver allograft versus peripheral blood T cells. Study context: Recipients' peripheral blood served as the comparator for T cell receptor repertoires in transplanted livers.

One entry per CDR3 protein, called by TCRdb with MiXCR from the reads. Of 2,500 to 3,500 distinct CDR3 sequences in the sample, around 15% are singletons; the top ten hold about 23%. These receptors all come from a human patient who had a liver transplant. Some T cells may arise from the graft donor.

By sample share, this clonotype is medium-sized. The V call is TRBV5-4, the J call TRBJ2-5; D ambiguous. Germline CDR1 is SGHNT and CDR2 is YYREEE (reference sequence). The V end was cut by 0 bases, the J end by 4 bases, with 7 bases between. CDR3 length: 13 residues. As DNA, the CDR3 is TGTGCCAGCAGCTTGGAGCTCCGAGAGACCCAGTACTTC. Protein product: CASSLELRETQYF.

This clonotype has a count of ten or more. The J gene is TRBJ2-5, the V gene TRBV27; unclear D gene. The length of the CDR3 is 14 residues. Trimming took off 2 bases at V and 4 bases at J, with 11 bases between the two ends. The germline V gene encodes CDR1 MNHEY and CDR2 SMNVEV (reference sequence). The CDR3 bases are TGTGCCAGCAGTTTAATAGGGTTGGGAGAGACCCAGTACTTC. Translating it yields CASSLIGLGETQYF.

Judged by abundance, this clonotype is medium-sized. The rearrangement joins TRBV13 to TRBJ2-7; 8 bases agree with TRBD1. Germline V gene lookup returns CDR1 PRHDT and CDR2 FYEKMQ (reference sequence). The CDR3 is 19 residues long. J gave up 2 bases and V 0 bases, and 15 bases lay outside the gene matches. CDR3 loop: CASSLGLGRGQGKPYEQYF. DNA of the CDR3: TGTGCCAGCAGCTTAGGCTTGGGCCGCGGACAGGGAAAACCCTACGAGCAGTACTTC. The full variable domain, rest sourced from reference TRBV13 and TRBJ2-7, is AAGVIQSPRHLIKEKRETATLKCYPIPRHDTVYWYQQGPGQDPQFLISFYEKMQSDKGSIPDRFSAQQFSDYHSELNMSSLELGDSALYFCASSLGLGRGQGKPYEQYFGPGTRLTVT.